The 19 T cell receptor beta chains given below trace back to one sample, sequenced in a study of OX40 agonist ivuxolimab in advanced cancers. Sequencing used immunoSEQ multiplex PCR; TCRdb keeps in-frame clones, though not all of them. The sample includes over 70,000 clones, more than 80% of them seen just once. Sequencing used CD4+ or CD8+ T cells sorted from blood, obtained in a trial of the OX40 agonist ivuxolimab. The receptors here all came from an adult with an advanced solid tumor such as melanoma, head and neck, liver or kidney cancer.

In DNA form, the CDR3 reads TGTGCCAGCAGTTACTGGGGTACGAACACCGGGGAGCTGTTTTTT. It codes for CASSYWGTNTGELFF. The chain links TRBV6-5 to TRBJ2-2; D is unresolved. V lost 1 base, J lost 0 bases, and 6 bases lay in between. Germline CDR1 MNHEY, CDR2 SVGAGI. The CDR3 length is 15 residues.

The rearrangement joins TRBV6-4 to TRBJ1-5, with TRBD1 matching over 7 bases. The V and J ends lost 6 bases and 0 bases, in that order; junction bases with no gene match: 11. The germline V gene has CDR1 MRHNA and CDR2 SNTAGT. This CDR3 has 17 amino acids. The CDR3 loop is CASRQNRDRLSNQPQHF. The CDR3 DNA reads TGTGCCAGCAGGCAAAACCGGGACAGACTTAGCAATCAGCCCCAGCATTTT.

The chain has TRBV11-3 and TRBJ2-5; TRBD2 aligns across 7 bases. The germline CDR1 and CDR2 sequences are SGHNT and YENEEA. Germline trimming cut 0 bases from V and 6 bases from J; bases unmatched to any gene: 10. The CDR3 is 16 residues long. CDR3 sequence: CASSLDASSGRQTQYF. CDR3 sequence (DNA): TGTGCCAGCAGCTTAGATGCTTCTAGCGGAAGGCAGACCCAGTACTTC.

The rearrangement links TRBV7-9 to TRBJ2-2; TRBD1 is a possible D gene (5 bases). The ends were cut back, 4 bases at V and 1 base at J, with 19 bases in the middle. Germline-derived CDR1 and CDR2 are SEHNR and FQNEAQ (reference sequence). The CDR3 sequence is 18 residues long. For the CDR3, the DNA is TGTGCCAGCAGCTCCTCCAATCAGGGATATGGGAACACCGGGGAGCTGTTTTTT. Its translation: CASSSSNQGYGNTGELFF.

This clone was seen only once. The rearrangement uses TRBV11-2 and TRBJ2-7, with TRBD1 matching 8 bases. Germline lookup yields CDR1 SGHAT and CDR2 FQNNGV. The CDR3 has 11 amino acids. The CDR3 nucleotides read TGTTTGACAGGGGTGAACTACGAGCAGTACTTC. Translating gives CLTGVNYEQYF.

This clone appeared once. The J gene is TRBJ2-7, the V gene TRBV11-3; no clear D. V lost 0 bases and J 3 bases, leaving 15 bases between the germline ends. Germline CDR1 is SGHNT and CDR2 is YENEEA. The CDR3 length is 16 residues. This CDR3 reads CASSLEGTDRYYEQYF. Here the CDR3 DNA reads TGTGCCAGCAGCTTAGAGGGCACGGATCGCTACTACGAGCAGTACTTC.

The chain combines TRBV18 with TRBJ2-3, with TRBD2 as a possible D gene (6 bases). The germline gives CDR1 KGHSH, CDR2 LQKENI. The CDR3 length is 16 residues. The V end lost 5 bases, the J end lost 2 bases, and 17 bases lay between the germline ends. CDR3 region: CASSNLRAGSTDTQYF. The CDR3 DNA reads TGTGCCAGCTCAAATCTCAGGGCGGGATCCACAGATACGCAGTATTTT.

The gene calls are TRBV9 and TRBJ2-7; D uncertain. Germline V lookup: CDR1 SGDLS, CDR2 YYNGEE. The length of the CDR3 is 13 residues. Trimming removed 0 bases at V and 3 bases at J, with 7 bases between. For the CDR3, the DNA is TGTGCCAGCAGCGTAGACCTCCTCTACGAGCAGTACTTC. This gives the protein CASSVDLLYEQYF.

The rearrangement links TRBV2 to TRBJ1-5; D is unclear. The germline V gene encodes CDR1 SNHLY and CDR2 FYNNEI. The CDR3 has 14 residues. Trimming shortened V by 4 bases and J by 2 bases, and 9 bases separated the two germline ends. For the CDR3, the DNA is TGTGCCAGCAGTGCGGGGAAGGGCAATCAGCCCCAGCATTTT. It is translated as CASSAGKGNQPQHF.

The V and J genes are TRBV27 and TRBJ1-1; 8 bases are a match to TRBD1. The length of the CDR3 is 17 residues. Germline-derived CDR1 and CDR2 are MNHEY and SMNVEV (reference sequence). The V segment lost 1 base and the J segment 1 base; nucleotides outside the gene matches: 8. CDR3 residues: CASSLLAMGQANTEAFF. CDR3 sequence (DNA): TGTGCCAGCAGTTTATTGGCGATGGGACAGGCGAACACTGAAGCTTTCTTT.

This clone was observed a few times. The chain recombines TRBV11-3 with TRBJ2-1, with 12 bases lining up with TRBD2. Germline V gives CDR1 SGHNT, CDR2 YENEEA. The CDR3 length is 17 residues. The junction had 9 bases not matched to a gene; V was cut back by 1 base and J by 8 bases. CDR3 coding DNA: TGTGCCAGCAGCTTAGTTAGGACTAGCGGGGCCTTAGATGAGCAGTTCTTC. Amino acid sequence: CASSLVRTSGALDEQFF.

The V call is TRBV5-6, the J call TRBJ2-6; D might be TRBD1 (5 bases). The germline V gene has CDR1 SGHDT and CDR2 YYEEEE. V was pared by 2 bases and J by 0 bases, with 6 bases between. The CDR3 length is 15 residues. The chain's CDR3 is CASSFRGSGANVLTF. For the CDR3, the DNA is TGTGCCAGCAGCTTTAGGGGCTCTGGGGCCAACGTCCTGACTTTC. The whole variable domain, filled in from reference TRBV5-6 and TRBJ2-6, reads DAGVTQSPTHLIKTRGQQVTLRCSPKSGHDTVSWYQQALGQGPQFIFQYYEEEERQRGNFPDRFSGHQFPNYSSELNVNALLLGDSALYLCASSFRGSGANVLTFGAGSRLTVL.

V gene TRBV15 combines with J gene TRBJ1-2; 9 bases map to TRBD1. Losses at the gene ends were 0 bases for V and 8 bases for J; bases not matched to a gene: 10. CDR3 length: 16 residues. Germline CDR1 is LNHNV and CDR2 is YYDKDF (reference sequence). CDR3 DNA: TGTGCCACCAGCAGAGATAGGTCGGGACAGGGTTACGGCTACACCTTC. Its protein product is CATSRDRSGQGYGYTF.

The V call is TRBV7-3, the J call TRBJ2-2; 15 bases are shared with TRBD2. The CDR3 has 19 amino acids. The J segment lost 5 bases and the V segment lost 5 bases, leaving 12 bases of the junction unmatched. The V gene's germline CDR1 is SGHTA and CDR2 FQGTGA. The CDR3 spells CASSVLAGTSGRSTGELFF. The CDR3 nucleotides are TGTGCCAGCAGCGTACTGGCGGGGACTAGCGGGAGGTCTACCGGGGAGCTGTTTTTT. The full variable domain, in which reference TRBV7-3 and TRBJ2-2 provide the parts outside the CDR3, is GAGVSQTPSNKVTEKGKYVELRCDPISGHTALYWYRQSLGQGPEFLIYFQGTGAADDSGLPNDRFFAVRPEGSVSTLKIQRTERGDSAVYLCASSVLAGTSGRSTGELFFGEGSRLTVL.

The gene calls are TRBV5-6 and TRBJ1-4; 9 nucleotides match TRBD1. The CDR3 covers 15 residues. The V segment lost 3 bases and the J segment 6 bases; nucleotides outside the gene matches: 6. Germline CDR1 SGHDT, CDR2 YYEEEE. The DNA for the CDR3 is TGTGCCAGCAGCTCTACAGGGGGCGGGGATGAAAAACTGTTTTTT. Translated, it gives CASSSTGGGDEKLFF.

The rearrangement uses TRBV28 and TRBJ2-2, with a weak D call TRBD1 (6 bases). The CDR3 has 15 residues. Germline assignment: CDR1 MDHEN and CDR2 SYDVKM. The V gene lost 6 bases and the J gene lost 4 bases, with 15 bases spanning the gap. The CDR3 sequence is CASRSGTRFTGELFF. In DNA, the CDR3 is TGTGCCAGCAGGTCCGGGACAAGATTCACCGGGGAGCTGTTTTTT. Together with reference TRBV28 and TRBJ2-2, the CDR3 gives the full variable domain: DVKVTQSSRYLVKRTGEKVFLECVQDMDHENMFWYRQDPGLGLRLIYFSYDVKMKEKGDIPEGYSVSREKKERFSLILESASTNQTSMYLCASRSGTRFTGELFFGEGSRLTVL.

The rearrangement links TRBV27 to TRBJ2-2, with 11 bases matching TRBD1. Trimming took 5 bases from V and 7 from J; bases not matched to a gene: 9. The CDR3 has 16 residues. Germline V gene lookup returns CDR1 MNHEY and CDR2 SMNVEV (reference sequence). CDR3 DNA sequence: TGTGCCAGCAGTCCGAGGACAGGGGGCGAAAACGGGGAGCTGTTTTTT. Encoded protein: CASSPRTGGENGELFF.

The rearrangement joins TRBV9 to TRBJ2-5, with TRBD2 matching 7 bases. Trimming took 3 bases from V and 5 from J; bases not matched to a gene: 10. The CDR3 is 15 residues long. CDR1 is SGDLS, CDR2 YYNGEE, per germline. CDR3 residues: CASSGLPGGGETQYF. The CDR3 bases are TGTGCCAGCAGCGGACTTCCGGGGGGAGGGGAGACCCAGTACTTC.

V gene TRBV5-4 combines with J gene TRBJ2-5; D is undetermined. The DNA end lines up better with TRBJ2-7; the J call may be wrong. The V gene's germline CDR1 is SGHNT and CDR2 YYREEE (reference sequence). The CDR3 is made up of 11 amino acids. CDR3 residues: CASSLEYEQYF. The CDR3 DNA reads TGTGCCAGCAGCTTGGAATACGAGCAGTACTTC.